This T cell receptor beta chain was sequenced for a study of blood T cell repertoires in COVID-19. TCRdb keeps only in-frame clones here, not all; method: immunoSEQ multiplex PCR. The data contain 100,000 to 150,000 clones, 79% of them singletons. This clone was counted a few times. Germline-derived CDR1 and CDR2 are LGHNT and FRNRAP. Trimming stripped 5 bases from V and 7 bases from J, with 14 bases between. The CDR3 covers 13 residues. The chain joins TRBV12-5 to TRBJ1-2, with a tentative D call TRBD1 (5 bases). Sequenced: peripheral blood. The TCR comes from a man aged 40-55 years with active or convalescent COVID-19. This CDR3 is CASGPLGLRGYTF. DNA for the CDR3: TGTGCTAGTGGTCCACTGGGGCTTCGTGGCTACACCTTC.